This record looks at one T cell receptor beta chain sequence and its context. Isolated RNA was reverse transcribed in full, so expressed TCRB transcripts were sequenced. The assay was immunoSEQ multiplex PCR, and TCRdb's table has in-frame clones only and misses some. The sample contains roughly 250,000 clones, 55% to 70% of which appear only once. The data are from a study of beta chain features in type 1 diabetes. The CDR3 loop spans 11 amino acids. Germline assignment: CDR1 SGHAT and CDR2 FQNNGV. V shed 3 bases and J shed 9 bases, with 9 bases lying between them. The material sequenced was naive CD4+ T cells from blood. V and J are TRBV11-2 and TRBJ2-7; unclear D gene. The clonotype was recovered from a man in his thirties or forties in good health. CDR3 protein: CASSFKGWQYF. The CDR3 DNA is TGTGCCAGCAGCTTTAAGGGCTGGCAGTACTTC.